This TCR beta chain was obtained from a study of CD8 T cell repertoires and HIV-1 epitope variants. Study overall: Each of Twenty-five Gag and Nef epitope peptides stimulated a separate culture. Separate from the cultures, 1M uncultured T cells served as baseline.

Generated by immunoSEQ multiplex PCR, the TCRdb table keeps only in-frame clones and is missing some. The sample carries 80,000 to 95,000 clones, roughly four fifths recorded once. Source material: uncultured baseline CD8+ T cells from peripheral blood mononuclear cells (PBMCs). The source of this sequence is a male donor with HIV.

CDR3 bases: TGTGCCAGCAGCAGTGGCTTACAAGAGACCCAGTACTTC. Encoded protein: CASSSGLQETQYF. The gene calls are TRBV13 and TRBJ2-5; no reliable D call. This CDR3 comprises 13 residues. CDR1 and CDR2 (germline): PRHDT, FYEKMQ (reference sequence). V was pared by 5 bases and J by 2 bases, with 9 bases between.